The rows below give T cell receptor beta chains drawn from one sample of a study of T cell responses to AZD1222 COVID-19 vaccine. The table came from immunoSEQ multiplex PCR; TCRdb's copy has only in-frame clones and leaves some out. The sample has 110,000 to 150,000 clones, about nine tenths seen once. Sequenced here: peripheral blood, sampled 28 days after the second AZD1222 dose. All receptors derive from an adult who received the AZD1222 COVID-19 vaccine. Each CDR3 is given with its conserved first and last residue. The order of the fields is V gene, J gene, D gene, clone size, CDR3 DNA, CDR3 protein. The D gene is left open where the match is weak. A row's size may be missing; if present it is once, few, many or a size class.

V gene: TRBV14
J gene: TRBJ1-3
D gene: NA
clone size: NA
CDR3 DNA: TGTGCCAGCAGCCCAAGCTCTGGAAACACCATATATTTT
CDR3 protein: CASSPSSGNTIYF

V gene: TRBV6-2/TRBV6-3
J gene: TRBJ2-3
D gene: TRBD2
clone size: NA
CDR3 DNA: TGTGCCAGCAGTTACTCGACTAGCGGGAGGGCCTCCACAGATACGCAGTATTTT
CDR3 protein: CASSYSTSGRASTDTQYF

V gene: TRBV19
J gene: TRBJ2-3
D gene: TRBD2
clone size: NA
CDR3 DNA: TGTGCCAGTAGTATGGGACTAGCGGGATTAGCAGATACGCAGTATTTT
CDR3 protein: CASSMGLAGLADTQYF

V gene: TRBV5-1
J gene: TRBJ2-1
D gene: TRBD2
clone size: NA
CDR3 DNA: TGCGCCAGCAGCGGGCGGACTAGTAGCGGAAATGAGCAGTTCTTC
CDR3 protein: CASSGRTSSGNEQFF

V gene: TRBV28
J gene: TRBJ1-5
D gene: NA
clone size: NA
CDR3 DNA: TGTGCCAGCAGTCTAACACTCACCGGTCAGCCCCAGCATTTT
CDR3 protein: CASSLTLTGQPQHF

V gene: TRBV28
J gene: TRBJ1-5
D gene: NA
clone size: NA
CDR3 DNA: TGTGCCAGCAGTTCAGATCAGCCCCAGCATTTT
CDR3 protein: CASSSDQPQHF

V gene: TRBV29-1
J gene: TRBJ2-1
D gene: TRBD1
clone size: once
CDR3 DNA: TGCAGCGTGGACGGGACAGGGGGCGGGTGGAATGAGCAGTTCTTC
CDR3 protein: CSVDGTGGGWNEQFF

V gene: TRBV28
J gene: TRBJ1-1
D gene: NA
clone size: once
CDR3 DNA: TGTGCCAGCAGTTTAGGGGATCCCGTGAACACTGAAGCTTTCTTT
CDR3 protein: CASSLGDPVNTEAFF

V gene: TRBV7-2
J gene: TRBJ2-1
D gene: NA
clone size: once
CDR3 DNA: TGTGCCAGCAGCCCGAGTATTAGCGCCAACAATGAGCAGTTCTTC
CDR3 protein: CASSPSISANNEQFF

V gene: TRBV6-5
J gene: TRBJ2-1
D gene: NA
clone size: NA
CDR3 DNA: TGTGCCAGCAGCGCCTGGGGCAATGAGCAGTTCTTC
CDR3 protein: CASSAWGNEQFF

V gene: TRBV28
J gene: TRBJ1-3
D gene: NA
clone size: NA
CDR3 DNA: TGTGCCAGCATATATGGAAACACCATATATTTT
CDR3 protein: CASIYGNTIYF

V gene: TRBV10-1
J gene: TRBJ1-2
D gene: NA
clone size: NA
CDR3 DNA: TGCGCCAGGGCGGCGCCCTATGGCTACACCTTC
CDR3 protein: CARAAPYGYTF

V gene: TRBV10-3
J gene: TRBJ2-1
D gene: TRBD2
clone size: NA
CDR3 DNA: TGTGCCATCAGTGAGTCGGGACTAGCGGGAGTGAATGAGCAGTTCTTC
CDR3 protein: CAISESGLAGVNEQFF

V gene: TRBV5-1
J gene: TRBJ2-3
D gene: TRBD2
clone size: NA
CDR3 DNA: TGCGCCAGCAGCTTCGGGACTAGCGGCACAGATACGCAGTATTTT
CDR3 protein: CASSFGTSGTDTQYF

V gene: TRBV5-1
J gene: TRBJ1-1
D gene: NA
clone size: NA
CDR3 DNA: TGCGCCAGCAGTGTCTTTAGCTTCGGGGGATCCACTGAAGCTTTCTTT
CDR3 protein: CASSVFSFGGSTEAFF

V gene: TRBV21-1
J gene: TRBJ1-6
D gene: NA
clone size: NA
CDR3 DNA: TGTGCCAGCCATAAGAGGACAGGGGATAATTCACCCCTCCACTTT
CDR3 protein: CASHKRTGDNSPLHF

V gene: TRBV4-2
J gene: TRBJ2-3
D gene: NA
clone size: NA
CDR3 DNA: TGTGCCAGCAGCCAAGCTCCGGGTACGCAGTATTTT
CDR3 protein: CASSQAPGTQYF

V gene: TRBV7-8
J gene: TRBJ1-3
D gene: TRBD1
clone size: NA
CDR3 DNA: TGTGCCAGCAGCTTAGACCACGACAGGGGGCCTGGAAACACCATATATTTT
CDR3 protein: CASSLDHDRGPGNTIYF

V gene: TRBV6-6
J gene: TRBJ1-1
D gene: TRBD1
clone size: NA
CDR3 DNA: TGTGCCAGTAGTCCAGGGGGCCGGGGCCCTATGAACACTGAAGCTTTCTTT
CDR3 protein: CASSPGGRGPMNTEAFF

V gene: TRBV30
J gene: TRBJ1-6
D gene: NA
clone size: NA
CDR3 DNA: TGTGCCTGGAGTTCCATCAAGGGGAATTCACCCCTCCACTTT
CDR3 protein: CAWSSIKGNSPLHF